This is a list of T cell receptor beta chains from one sample in a study of T cell changes during pregnancy in multiple sclerosis. Here immunoSEQ multiplex PCR was the method, and the copy in TCRdb shows in-frame clones only, minus some. The top ten hold 2.6% of the sample, which has 80,000 to 100,000 clones, 92% seen once. The sample was peripheral blood, taken in the first trimester of pregnancy. Receptors were obtained from a female donor with multiple sclerosis, enrolled in a pregnancy study. CDR3s include the opening cysteine and the closing phenylalanine or tryptophan. A D gene is named only where the DNA matches it firmly. Clone size appears in some rows only: once, few, many, or a class for an expanded clone.

V,length,size,D,J,CDR3,DNA
TRBV11-2,14,NA,NA,TRBJ2-7,CASSLVRSSYEQYF,TGTGCCAGCAGCTTAGTACGTAGCTCCTACGAGCAGTACTTC
TRBV6-4,14,once,NA,TRBJ1-1,CASSRDIQNTEAFF,TGTGCCAGCAGTAGGGACATACAGAACACTGAAGCTTTCTTT
TRBV5-1,17,NA,TRBD2,TRBJ2-2,CASSFRLAGPGSGELFF,TGCGCCAGCAGCTTCCGACTAGCGGGCCCGGGCAGCGGGGAGCTGTTTTTT
TRBV19,16,NA,NA,TRBJ2-1,CASRPTPLTGSNEQFF,TGTGCCAGTAGACCCACCCCCCTGACAGGCAGCAATGAGCAGTTCTTC
TRBV27,18,NA,NA,TRBJ2-3,CASSLWRDSPSSTDTQYF,TGTGCCAGCAGCCTATGGCGGGACAGTCCATCTAGCACAGATACGCAGTATTTT
TRBV11-1,15,NA,NA,TRBJ2-7,CASSLDRPNSYEQYF,TGTGCCAGCAGCTTAGACAGGCCAAACTCCTACGAGCAGTACTTC
TRBV9,15,NA,TRBD2,TRBJ2-2,CASSVGGRTTGELFF,TGTGCCAGCAGCGTGGGCGGGAGGACCACCGGGGAGCTGTTTTTT
TRBV15,15,NA,NA,TRBJ2-7,CATSRDGAYSYEQYF,TGTGCCACCAGCAGAGATGGGGCTTACTCCTACGAGCAGTACTTC
TRBV5-4,16,NA,NA,TRBJ2-1,CASSLGRQSSYNEQFF,TGTGCCAGCAGCTTGGGGCGACAAAGCTCCTACAATGAGCAGTTCTTC
TRBV30,14,NA,TRBD1,TRBJ2-2,CAWRGRGYTGELFF,TGTGCCTGGAGGGGCAGGGGGTACACCGGGGAGCTGTTTTTT
TRBV10-3,15,NA,TRBD2,TRBJ2-7,CAIRAASGISSEQYF,TGTGCCATAAGGGCGGCTAGCGGGATATCATCCGAGCAGTACTTC
TRBV19,15,NA,NA,TRBJ2-2,CASSIGGMYTGELFF,TGTGCCAGTAGTATAGGGGGCATGTACACCGGGGAGCTGTTTTTT
TRBV6-1,16,NA,TRBD1,TRBJ2-7,CASSEEETGGYQRRYF,TGTGCCAGCAGTGAAGAAGAGACAGGGGGCTACCAGCGCCGGTACTTC
TRBV27,13,NA,TRBD2,TRBJ2-3,CASIGLAASTSYF,TGTGCCAGCATCGGACTAGCGGCCTCTACATCGTATTTT
TRBV6-6,13,few,NA,TRBJ2-2,CASSYVAVGELFF,TGTGCCAGCAGTTACGTTGCGGTGGGGGAGCTGTTTTTT
TRBV10-3,16,NA,NA,TRBJ1-5,CAISESGGPPNQPQHF,TGTGCCATCAGTGAGTCCGGGGGGCCCCCTAATCAGCCCCAGCATTTT
TRBV5-1,16,NA,NA,TRBJ2-2,CASSSRTALNTGELFF,TGCGCCAGCAGCTCCAGGACAGCTTTAAACACCGGGGAGCTGTTTTTT
TRBV7-6,15,NA,NA,TRBJ2-3,CASSLGHLATDTQYF,TGTGCCAGCAGCCTAGGACATCTAGCCACAGATACGCAGTATTTT
TRBV18,17,NA,TRBD1,TRBJ1-5,CASSPLQGGGGNQPQHF,TGTGCCAGCTCACCACTACAAGGGGGCGGAGGCAATCAGCCCCAGCATTTT
TRBV5-4,12,NA,NA,TRBJ2-5,CASSLDFETQYF,TGTGCCAGCAGCTTGGACTTTGAGACCCAGTACTTC
TRBV6-5,15,NA,TRBD1,TRBJ2-3,CASSYSRTGTDTQYF,TGTGCCAGCAGTTACTCCCGGACAGGGACAGATACGCAGTATTTT
TRBV28,15,NA,TRBD1,TRBJ1-1,CASSFGTGRGTEAFF,TGTGCCAGCAGTTTCGGGACAGGGAGGGGCACTGAAGCTTTCTTT
TRBV28,15,NA,TRBD2,TRBJ2-1,CATNAGTSVYNEQFF,TGTGCCACTAACGCCGGGACTAGCGTCTACAATGAGCAGTTCTTC
TRBV25-1,14,NA,TRBD1,TRBJ2-2,CASSGGADTGELFF,TGTGCCAGTTCAGGGGGCGCAGACACCGGGGAGCTGTTTTTT
TRBV9,14,NA,TRBD2,TRBJ2-7,CASSDTGTRGEQYF,TGTGCCAGCAGTGATACCGGGACTAGAGGGGAGCAGTACTTC
TRBV1,15,NA,NA,TRBJ2-7,CTSKFGTSGPYEQYF,TGCACCAGCAAATTCGGGACTAGCGGGCCCTACGAGCAGTACTTC
TRBV6-1,15,once,TRBD2,TRBJ2-1,CASRGREGPYNEQFF,TGTGCCAGCCGGGGTAGGGAGGGCCCCTACAATGAGCAGTTCTTC
TRBV6-1,13,NA,NA,TRBJ2-7,CASSASATYEQYF,TGTGCCAGCAGTGCCTCCGCGACCTACGAGCAGTACTTC
TRBV29-1,17,NA,NA,TRBJ2-6,CSVYTLTPNSGANVLTF,TGCAGCGTTTACACTCTGACACCGAACTCTGGGGCCAACGTCCTGACTTTC
TRBV5-5,13,NA,NA,TRBJ1-1,CASIPPVVTEAFF,TGTGCCAGCATCCCCCCCGTAGTAACTGAAGCTTTCTTT
TRBV5-4,14,once,TRBD1,TRBJ1-2,CASSLGQGAGGYTF,TGTGCCAGCAGCTTAGGGCAGGGGGCGGGTGGCTACACCTTC
TRBV5-5,15,NA,TRBD1,TRBJ1-4,CASSLRDRANEKLFF,TGTGCCAGCAGCTTGCGGGACAGGGCTAATGAAAAACTGTTTTTT
TRBV5-1,12,NA,NA,TRBJ2-7,CASSPKAGEQYF,TGCGCCAGCAGCCCAAAGGCGGGCGAGCAGTACTTC
TRBV7-8,16,NA,TRBD2,TRBJ2-1,CASSLILAGRSNEQFF,TGTGCCAGCAGCTTGATCCTAGCGGGACGTTCCAATGAGCAGTTCTTC
TRBV19,15,NA,TRBD1,TRBJ2-3,CATTGLTGGMDTQYF,TGTGCCACCACAGGGCTGACAGGGGGTATGGATACGCAGTATTTT
TRBV7-9,15,NA,TRBD2,TRBJ2-3,CASSQTSGIGDTQYF,TGTGCCAGCAGCCAGACTAGCGGGATAGGAGATACGCAGTATTTT